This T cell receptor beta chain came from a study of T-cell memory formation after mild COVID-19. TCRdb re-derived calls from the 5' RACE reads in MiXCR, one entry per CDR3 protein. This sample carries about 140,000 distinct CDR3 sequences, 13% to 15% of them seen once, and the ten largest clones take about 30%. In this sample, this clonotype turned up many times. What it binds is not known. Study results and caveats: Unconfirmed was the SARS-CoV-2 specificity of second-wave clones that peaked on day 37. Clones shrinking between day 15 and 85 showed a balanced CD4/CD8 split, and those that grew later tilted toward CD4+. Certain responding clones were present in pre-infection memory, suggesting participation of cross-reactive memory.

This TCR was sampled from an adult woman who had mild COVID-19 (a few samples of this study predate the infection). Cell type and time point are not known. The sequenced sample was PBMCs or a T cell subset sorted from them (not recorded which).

CDR3 in DNA: TGCGCCAGCAGCCAAGATACAGGGCCCTATAGCAATCAGCCCCAGCATTTT. It codes for CASSQDTGPYSNQPQHF. The chain is built from TRBV4-1 and TRBJ1-5; D may be TRBD1 (6 bases). This CDR3 comprises 17 residues. Per germline, CDR1 MGHRA and CDR2 YSYEKL. Trimming removed 0 bases at V and 0 bases at J, with 12 bases between.